This is a list of T cell receptor beta chains from one sample in a study of cytomegalovirus exposure and HLA in healthy donors. Produced via immunoSEQ multiplex PCR; TCRdb's table is partial and in-frame only. The data contain 150,000 to 200,000 clones, around three quarters of them singletons. The sample consisted of PBMCs. The origin of the receptors is a woman aged 40 to 49 in good health and CMV-seronegative. CDR3s include the opening cysteine and the closing phenylalanine or tryptophan. D genes are given only for firm matches. Expanded clones get a size class; other rows say once, few or many, or leave the size out.

clone size | D gene | J gene | V gene | CDR3 protein | CDR3 DNA
. | TRBD2 | TRBJ2-5 | TRBV9 | CASSVGLAGGYQETQYF | TGTGCCAGCAGCGTAGGGCTAGCGGGAGGGTACCAAGAGACCCAGTACTTC
. | . | TRBJ2-7 | TRBV19 | CASSISPFYEQYF | TGTGCCAGTAGTATCTCCCCCTTCTACGAGCAGTACTTC
once | . | TRBJ1-5 | TRBV5-5 | CASSVTSEPPQHF | TGTGCCAGCAGCGTTACGTCGGAGCCGCCCCAGCATTTT
. | TRBD2 | TRBJ2-1 | TRBV5-1 | CASSLGSLAGSRNEQFF | TGCGCCAGCAGCTTGGGGTCCCTAGCGGGATCGAGAAATGAGCAGTTCTTC
. | TRBD1 | TRBJ1-1 | TRBV28 | CASSRGDRVIEAFF | TGTGCCAGCAGCCGGGGTGACAGGGTGATTGAAGCTTTCTTT
. | TRBD1 | TRBJ1-2 | TRBV6-1 | CASSLDREYGYTF | TGTGCCAGCAGTCTAGACAGGGAGTATGGCTACACCTTC
. | . | TRBJ2-7 | TRBV27 | CASSLIQGSPREQYF | TGTGCCAGCAGTTTAATCCAGGGGTCCCCTCGCGAGCAGTACTTC
few | TRBD1 | TRBJ1-2 | TRBV27 | CASTGQGARGYTF | TGTGCCAGCACCGGACAGGGGGCGCGGGGCTACACCTTC
. | . | TRBJ1-2 | TRBV25-1 | CASSEFGEEDYTF | TGTGCCAGCAGTGAATTCGGGGAGGAAGACTACACCTTC
. | . | TRBJ2-7 | TRBV4-1 | CASSQDTPGRDPYEQYF | TGCGCCAGCAGCCAAGATACCCCGGGGCGGGATCCCTACGAGCAGTACTTC
. | . | TRBJ2-6 | TRBV7-9 | CASSLNTNSGANVLTF | TGTGCCAGCAGCCTTAACACGAACTCTGGGGCCAACGTCCTGACTTTC
. | TRBD2 | TRBJ2-5 | TRBV9 | CASKRGLAGVQETQYF | TGTGCCAGCAAACGGGGACTAGCGGGTGTCCAAGAGACCCAGTACTTC
. | TRBD1 | TRBJ1-1 | TRBV5-1 | CASSRTGDADTEAFF | TGCGCCAGCAGCCGTACAGGGGACGCGGACACTGAAGCTTTCTTT
. | TRBD2 | TRBJ2-5 | TRBV5-1 | CASSLRAGGPGETQYF | TGCGCCAGCAGCTTGAGGGCGGGAGGGCCGGGGGAGACCCAGTACTTC
. | . | TRBJ2-1 | TRBV2 | CASSDARPNNEQFF | TGTGCCAGCAGTGACGCGCGGCCTAACAATGAGCAGTTCTTC
. | TRBD1 | TRBJ2-7 | TRBV18 | CASSPGTGKGLEQYF | TGTGCCAGCTCACCAGGGACAGGGAAGGGGCTCGAGCAGTACTTC
. | TRBD1 | TRBJ1-5 | TRBV30 | CAWSGQGNQPQHF | TGTGCCTGGAGCGGACAGGGGAATCAGCCCCAGCATTTT
. | . | TRBJ1-1 | TRBV19 | CASSIDSGVAEAFF | TGTGCCAGTAGTATAGATAGCGGGGTCGCTGAAGCTTTCTTT
. | TRBD1 | TRBJ1-4 | TRBV29-1 | CSAGGQGAREKLFF | TGCAGCGCTGGCGGACAGGGGGCCCGTGAAAAACTGTTTTTT
. | . | TRBJ2-7 | TRBV4-1 | CASSQVTGVYEQYF | TGCGCCAGCAGCCAAGTTACGGGAGTCTACGAGCAGTACTTC
. | TRBD2 | TRBJ2-1 | TRBV11-1 | CASSSSGLAGEEQFF | TGTGCCAGCAGCTCCTCGGGACTAGCGGGAGAGGAGCAGTTCTTC
few | . | TRBJ2-6 | TRBV7-6 | CASSSGQTGANVLTF | TGTGCCAGCAGCTCTGGACAGACTGGGGCCAACGTCCTGACTTTC
. | TRBD1 | TRBJ2-1 | TRBV28 | CASSFGGQENEQFF | TGTGCCAGCAGTTTCGGGGGACAGGAGAATGAGCAGTTCTTC
. | . | TRBJ2-3 | TRBV5-6 | CASSFNSELTDTQYF | TGTGCCAGCAGCTTCAACAGTGAGCTCACAGATACGCAGTATTTT
. | . | TRBJ2-7 | TRBV6-1 | CASSEGGRLYEQYF | TGTGCCAGCAGTGAGGGGGGGCGCCTCTACGAGCAGTACTTC
. | TRBD1 | TRBJ2-7 | TRBV5-1 | CASSLVGQGAYEQYF | TGCGCCAGCAGCTTGGTGGGACAGGGGGCCTACGAGCAGTACTTC
. | TRBD2 | TRBJ2-7 | TRBV6-6 | CASSYLGGTSGYEQYF | TGTGCCAGCAGTTACTTAGGGGGGACTAGCGGCTACGAGCAGTACTTC
. | TRBD1 | TRBJ1-2 | TRBV18 | CASSTGDYGYTF | TGTGCCAGCTCGACAGGGGACTATGGCTACACCTTC
. | TRBD1 | TRBJ1-5 | TRBV19 | CASSIRTGGYGNQPQHF | TGTGCCAGTAGTATTAGGACAGGGGGGTATGGCAATCAGCCCCAGCATTTT
. | . | TRBJ1-1 | TRBV21-1 | CASSKDNLNPEAFF | TGTGCCAGCAGCAAAGATAACTTAAACCCTGAAGCTTTCTTT
. | . | TRBJ1-1 | TRBV5-1 | CASSLLAAVATEAFF | TGCGCCAGCAGCTTATTGGCTGCTGTGGCCACTGAAGCTTTCTTT
once | TRBD1 | TRBJ2-7 | TRBV9 | CASSVVGDRGNEQYF | TGTGCCAGCAGCGTAGTTGGGGACAGGGGAAACGAGCAGTACTTC
. | TRBD1 | TRBJ2-7 | TRBV25-1 | CASRQGQGPYEQYF | TGTGCCAGCAGACAGGGACAGGGCCCCTACGAGCAGTACTTC
. | . | TRBJ2-7 | TRBV7-2 | CASSMGRLISYEQYF | TGTGCCAGCAGCATGGGCAGGCTGATCTCCTACGAGCAGTACTTC
. | . | TRBJ2-3 | TRBV7-3 | CASSPTHSTDTQYF | TGTGCCAGCAGCCCGACTCATAGCACAGATACGCAGTATTTT
few | TRBD1 | TRBJ1-4 | TRBV7-9 | CASSFDRGRGEKLFF | TGTGCCAGCAGCTTTGACAGGGGGAGAGGTGAAAAACTGTTTTTT
. | TRBD2 | TRBJ2-3 | TRBV2 | CASSVGGGLLTDTQYF | TGTGCCAGCAGTGTTGGGGGAGGGCTTCTCACAGATACGCAGTATTTT
once | . | TRBJ1-2 | TRBV13 | CASSLGGVNYGYTF | TGTGCCAGCAGCTTAGGAGGGGTTAACTATGGCTACACCTTC
. | TRBD1 | TRBJ2-3 | TRBV15 | CATSRTTGGGTDTQYF | TGTGCCACCAGCAGAACGACAGGGGGCGGCACAGATACGCAGTATTTT
. | . | TRBJ2-7 | TRBV15 | CATSRDSGSGYEQYF | TGTGCCACCAGCAGAGATTCGGGTTCTGGCTACGAGCAGTACTTC
. | TRBD1 | TRBJ2-7 | TRBV30 | CAGQGTASSYEQYF | TGTGCTGGACAGGGGACAGCAAGCTCCTACGAGCAGTACTTC
. | . | TRBJ1-2 | TRBV7-9 | CASSFFGAGEYTF | TGTGCCAGCAGCTTCTTTGGAGCGGGTGAATACACCTTC
. | TRBD1 | TRBJ2-6 | TRBV5-1 | CASSFAQGTGANVLTF | TGCGCCAGCAGCTTTGCACAGGGGACTGGGGCCAACGTCCTGACTTTC
. | . | TRBJ2-7 | TRBV27 | CASSLQGWTYEQYF | TGTGCCAGCAGTTTACAGGGATGGACCTACGAGCAGTACTTC